These 23 T cell receptor beta chains originate from one sample sequenced in a study of glioma-infiltrating T cells. Using RNA template, CDR3s of TCR alpha and beta were amplified with iRepertoire arm-PCR. Each CDR3 protein is one row after TCRdb ran MiXCR on the multiplex PCR reads. The sample holds some 160,000 distinct CDR3 sequences, around 40% seen once. What was sequenced was glioma tissue, nonneoplastic brain tissue, or PBMCs (not recorded which). The origin of the receptors is a human donor with low-grade glioma or glioblastoma, undergoing nonglioma brain surgery, or in good health (not recorded which).

The table lists this clonotype with many counts. The genes are TRBV7-9 and TRBJ2-5; D gene ambiguous. Germline V gives CDR1 SEHNR, CDR2 FQNEAQ (reference sequence). This CDR3 is built from 14 residues. V shed 1 base and J shed 7 bases, with 13 bases lying between them. The DNA of the CDR3 is TGTGCCAGCAGCTTAGGGCGAAACCGAGGGACCCAGTACTTC. It encodes CASSLGRNRGTQYF.

The table lists this clonotype with many counts. The V gene is TRBV4-2, the J gene TRBJ2-1; D call uncertain. Germline V gene lookup returns CDR1 LGHNA and CDR2 YNFKEQ. The CDR3 is 14 residues long. V was pared by 0 bases and J by 0 bases, with 3 bases between. The CDR3 DNA reads as TGTGCCAGCAGCCAAGAGATCTCCTACAATGAGCAGTTCTTC. It yields the protein CASSQEISYNEQFF.

Many counts were recorded for this clonotype. This sequence joins TRBV29-1 and TRBJ1-1, with D unclear. V shed 5 bases and J shed 1 base, with 11 bases lying between them. CDR1 is SQVTM and CDR2 is ANQGSEA in the germline V gene. The CDR3 has 13 amino acids. In DNA form, the CDR3 reads TGCAGCGTTATCGTGCGGAAGAACACTGAAGCTTTCTTT. Amino acids: CSVIVRKNTEAFF.

The V and J genes are TRBV29-1 and TRBJ2-3; D ambiguous. Trimming removed 0 bases from V and 5 bases from J, with 18 bases in between. CDR1 and CDR2 from the germline V gene are SQVTM and ANQGSEA. This CDR3 region has 16 residues. This CDR3 reads CSVEDPGSVSVDTQYF. CDR3 in DNA: TGCAGCGTTGAAGATCCTGGCTCCGTGAGCGTAGATACGCAGTATTTT.

This sequence joins TRBV12-3 or TRBV12-4 and TRBJ1-6; 9 bases agree with TRBD1. The ends lost 2 bases at V and 5 bases at J; junction bases unmatched: 4. The CDR3 has 16 residues. The CDR3 sequence is CASSLSWTGDNSPLHF. CDR3 DNA sequence: TGTGCCAGCAGTTTAAGTTGGACAGGGGATAATTCACCCCTCCACTTT.

The genes are TRBV20-1 and TRBJ2-3; TRBD1 might be the D (5 bases). Germline V CDR1 and CDR2: DFQATT, SNEGSKA (reference sequence). CDR3 length: 12 amino acids. Deletions cut 4 bases from V and 5 bases from J, with 10 bases between. CDR3 amino acids: CSAITGKDTQYF. In nucleotides, the CDR3 is TGCAGTGCTATAACAGGCAAAGATACGCAGTATTTT.

This clonotype was found once. This could be a read error, since a much larger clone is one nucleotide away. The chain couples TRBV2 to TRBJ2-1; no clear D gene. CDR3 length equals 12 residues. The germline V gene has CDR1 SNHLY and CDR2 FYNNEI. The CDR3 reads CARSENSNEQFF. The CDR3, as DNA: TGTGCCAGGAGTGAAAACAGTAATGAGCAGTTCTTC.

The sample holds a few counts of this clonotype. In nucleotides, the CDR3 is TGTGCCAGCGACAGGAGCTCTGGGGCCAACGTCCTGACTTTC. Translating it yields CASDRSSGANVLTF. This sequence joins TRBV7-9 and TRBJ2-6; D possibly corresponds to TRBD1 (6 bases). V lost 8 bases and J 0 bases, leaving 8 bases between the germline ends. Per germline, CDR1 SEHNR and CDR2 FQNEAQ (reference sequence). This CDR3 is built from 14 residues.

This clonotype was detected ten times or more. The V and J genes are TRBV29-1 and TRBJ2-3; 10 bases are a match to TRBD2. With 1 base clipped from V and 3 bases from J, the junction kept 4 bases outside the gene matches. CDR1 and CDR2 (germline): SQVTM, ANQGSEA. There are 15 residues in the CDR3. The CDR3 bases are TGCAGCGTTGAAGGTCAAGCGGGAGGGACAGATACGCAGTATTTT. This gives the protein CSVEGQAGGTDTQYF.

The CDR3 loop reads CASSLGTASYNEQFF. Written as DNA, the CDR3 is TGTGCCAGCAGCCTCGGGACAGCTTCCTACAATGAGCAGTTCTTC. The chain carries TRBV9 and TRBJ2-1; 7 bases are shared with TRBD1. Germline V gene sequence: CDR1 SGDLS, CDR2 YYNGEE. V shed 4 bases, J shed 1 base, and the junction held 5 bases outside the gene matches. The CDR3 length is 15 residues.

This clonotype was found a few times. For the CDR3, the DNA is TGTGCCTGGAGAATGGGGGAATACGGGGGCTACACCTTC. This translates into CAWRMGEYGGYTF. The chain is built from TRBV30 and TRBJ1-2; a possible D gene is TRBD1 (5 bases). Germline V gene lookup returns CDR1 GTSNPN and CDR2 SVGIG (reference sequence). V gave up 3 bases and J gave up 8 bases, with 16 bases separating them. CDR3 length: 13 residues.

This clonotype was detected ten times or more. CDR3 in DNA: TGCAGTGCTAGAGGAACTACAGGGAACACTGAAGCTTTCTTT. Encoded protein: CSARGTTGNTEAFF. The chain combines TRBV20-1 with TRBJ1-1, with D possibly matching TRBD1 (5 bases). The V end was cut by 1 base, the J end by 1 base, with 10 bases between. The V gene's germline CDR1 is DFQATT and CDR2 SNEGSKA (reference sequence). The CDR3 has 14 amino acids.

The rearrangement uses TRBV3-1 and TRBJ2-7; D gene uncertain. Germline lookup yields CDR1 LGHDT and CDR2 YNNKEL (reference sequence). V dropped 1 base and J dropped 5 bases, with 3 bases sitting between them. The CDR3 extends over 11 amino acids. In DNA form, the CDR3 reads TGTGCCAGCAGCCAAGCCCACGAGCAGTACTTC. The encoded protein is CASSQAHEQYF.

As for this clonotype: Being one base from a much bigger clone, this may be a read error. The V call is TRBV5-1, the J call TRBJ2-3; no firm D call. CDR3 length equals 14 residues. Germline CDR1 reads SGHRS; CDR2 reads YFSETQ. Trimming took 0 bases from V and 4 from J, leaving 9 bases between them. DNA for the CDR3: TGCGCCAGCAGCTTGGAAATAGCCCCAGATACGCAGTATTTT. Protein product: CASSLEIAPDTQYF.

With regard to this clonotype: This sequence may be a read error, since a much larger clone differs from it by one base. This sequence joins TRBV3-1 and TRBJ2-7, with D maybe TRBD1 (6 bases). The length of the CDR3 is 15 residues. The V gene's germline CDR1 is LGHDT and CDR2 YNNKEL (reference sequence). V gave up 8 bases and J gave up 2 bases, with 19 bases separating them. The DNA for the CDR3 is TGTGCCAGCCGTAGCAAGACAGGAGCAACCTACGAGCAGTACTTC. Protein product: CASRSKTGATYEQYF.

This clonotype was counted only a few times. A read error is possible here, since a much larger clone lies one base away. The V call is TRBV27, the J call TRBJ2-1; 13 bases match TRBD2. Per germline, CDR1 MNHEY and CDR2 SMNVEV (reference sequence). The ends lost 6 bases at V and 10 bases at J; junction bases unmatched: 12. The CDR3 length is 16 residues. The CDR3 spells CASRIITSGRVYEQFF. The CDR3 coding sequence is TGTGCCAGCAGAATAATAACTAGCGGGAGGGTATACGAGCAGTTCTTC.

The table lists this clonotype with many counts. This chain connects TRBV20-1 to TRBJ2-7; 9 bases map to TRBD1. J gave up 1 base and V 5 bases, and 9 bases lay outside the gene matches. CDR1 is DFQATT and CDR2 is SNEGSKA in the germline V gene (reference sequence). The CDR3 contains 15 residues. CDR3 sequence: CSAFGQGSSSYEQYF. The DNA for the CDR3 is TGCAGTGCTTTTGGACAGGGGTCATCTTCCTACGAGCAGTACTTC.

This clonotype was detected ten times or more. This sequence joins TRBV28 and TRBJ2-1; D remains unclear. Germline V gene data show CDR1 as MDHEN and CDR2 as SYDVKM. The CDR3 is 11 amino acids. V was shortened by 6 bases and J by 5 bases, with 5 bases between the two germline ends. CDR3 amino acids: CASRTNNEQFF. CDR3 DNA: TGTGCCAGCAGAACAAACAATGAGCAGTTCTTC.

The chain carries TRBV27 and TRBJ1-3, with D uncertain. Germline V gene lookup returns CDR1 MNHEY and CDR2 SMNVEV (reference sequence). The CDR3 totals 14 residues. Trimming pared 6 bases from V and 9 bases from J, leaving 18 bases between. CDR3 residues: CASSSNPLGVTIYF. CDR3 nucleotides: TGTGCCAGCAGCTCAAATCCTTTGGGTGTCACCATATATTTT.

The sample holds many counts of this clonotype. The V gene is TRBV6-1, the J gene TRBJ1-5; 8 bases fit TRBD1. The ends lost 8 bases at V and 1 base at J; junction bases unmatched: 4. Germline values: CDR1 MNHNS, CDR2 SASEGT. This CDR3 region has 14 residues. CDR3 sequence (DNA): TGTGCCAGCCAACGGACAGGGAGCAATCAGCCCCAGCATTTT. This sequence encodes CASQRTGSNQPQHF.

On this clonotype: A much larger clone differs from this one at a single base, so this may be a read error. V usage is TRBV25-1 and J usage is TRBJ2-3, with TRBD2 identical over 14 bases. Germline V CDR1 and CDR2: MGHDK, SYGVNS. This CDR3 contains 18 residues. The CDR3 region has the DNA TGTGCCAGCAGTGGACCGACTAGCGGGAGGGATCCCACATATACGCAGTATTTT. This sequence encodes CASSGPTSGRDPTYTQYF. Combining the CDR3 with reference TRBV25-1 and TRBJ2-3 gives the whole variable domain EADIYQTPRYLVIGTGKKITLECSQTMGHDKMYWYQQDPGMELHLIHYSYGVNSTEKGDLSSESTVSRIRTEHFPLTLESARPSHTSQYLCASSGPTSGRDPTYTQYFGPGTRLTVL.

As DNA, the CDR3 is TGCAGCGTTGAGGGGGGTATATATGAGCAGTTCTTC. Its protein is CSVEGGIYEQFF. The rearrangement links TRBV29-1 to TRBJ2-1, with D perhaps matching TRBD2 (6 bases). The V gene's germline CDR1 is SQVTM and CDR2 ANQGSEA. The CDR3 sequence is 12 residues long. Trimming removed 3 bases at V and 8 bases at J, with 11 bases between.

Remarks on this clonotype: An end of the junction does not agree with germline; a read error may underlie this. This chain uses TRBV6-1 with TRBJ1-1; D possibly corresponds to TRBD1 (5 bases). This CDR3 is 13 amino acids long. CDR1 MNHNS and CDR2 SASEGT come from the germline V gene. The CDR3 spells CAISEDQGPKAFF. The CDR3, as DNA: TGTGCCATCAGTGAGGACCAGGGTCCTAAAGCTTTCTTT.